This T cell receptor beta chain was sequenced for a study of PD-1 blockade in classical Hodgkin lymphoma. TCRdb's table, derived via immunoSEQ multiplex PCR, lists solely in-frame clones and lacks some. The sample includes 9,000 to 10,000 clones, more than 90% of them seen just once. This clone came up once. The target antigen is unknown. The sample holds other DNA sequences that translate to the same CDR3. V trimming: 0 bases; J trimming: 0 bases; junction bases outside the gene matches: 0. CDR3 length equals 15 residues. In germline, CDR1 is MNHEY, CDR2 SVGAGI. Findings and limits, study-wide: Before treatment, TCR diversity in newly diagnosed patients was reportedly lower than in healthy donors. Differences between repertoires have undefined causes, possibly disease activity or prior therapy.

Described time point: newly diagnosed, previously untreated cHL patient sample. By magnetic negative selection, CD8+ T cells were isolated from the thawed PBMCs. The comparison group had newly diagnosed, previously untreated classical Hodgkin lymphoma. V usage is TRBV6-5 and J usage is TRBJ2-7, with 9 bases that match TRBD2. The TCR originated in a human donor with classical Hodgkin lymphoma. The source material was CD8+ T cells from blood. The CDR3 coding sequence is TGTGCCAGCAGTTACTCTAGCGGGAGCTCCTACGAGCAGTACTTC. Translating gives CASSYSSGSSYEQYF.